This TCR beta chain was sequenced in a study of spatial heterogeneity in lung cancer. Time point indicated: sample taken at primary tumor resection. Whole RNA obtained from tumor, nontumor lung or frozen PBMC underwent sequencing without sorting. A distinct unique molecular identifier was carried by each TCR cDNA molecule. Each CDR3 protein is one row after TCRdb ran MiXCR on the 5' RACE reads. The sample lists roughly 82,000 distinct CDR3 sequences; about 12% were seen once. Germline V gene lookup returns CDR1 SGHAT and CDR2 FQNNGV. The CDR3 runs to 13 residues. The clonotype was recovered from a male donor with early-stage non-small cell lung cancer. The material was PBMCs, obtained at surgery. J is TRBJ2-1 and V is TRBV11-2, with D hard to call. Here the CDR3 DNA reads TGTGCTACGACGACGGGTGTTTACAATGAGCAGTTCTTC. It codes for CATTTGVYNEQFF.